Listed below are T cell receptor beta chains from one sample, sequenced in a study of cytomegalovirus exposure and HLA in healthy donors. The method was immunoSEQ multiplex PCR; TCRdb's version includes in-frame clones alone and lacks a portion of them. Of 100,000 or so clones in the sample, less than 85% were seen once. The specimen was PBMCs. The receptors were sampled from a man aged 35 to 55 in good health and CMV-seronegative. Each CDR3 is given with its conserved first and last residue. A D gene is named only where the DNA matches it firmly. Some rows have no size entry. The others give once, few or many, or a class for an expanded clone.

d_call	v_call	clone_size	j_call	cdr3_aa	cdr3_nt
.	TRBV4-3	.	TRBJ1-1	CASSQVRGSDTEAFF	TGCGCCAGCAGCCAAGTCAGGGGTTCGGACACTGAAGCTTTCTTT
.	TRBV29-1	.	TRBJ2-7	CSVEQGNYEQYF	TGCAGCGTTGAACAGGGGAACTACGAGCAGTACTTC
TRBD1	TRBV6-1	.	TRBJ1-2	CASNLRDRGQRSYTF	TGTGCCAGCAACCTTAGGGACAGGGGGCAGCGGAGCTACACCTTC
.	TRBV19	.	TRBJ1-5	CASSIREGNQPQHF	TGTGCCAGTAGTATTCGAGAGGGCAATCAGCCCCAGCATTTT
.	TRBV27	.	TRBJ2-7	CASSSPNRDPYEQYF	TGTGCCAGCAGTTCCCCAAACAGGGATCCCTACGAGCAGTACTTC
.	TRBV30	.	TRBJ1-2	CAWSVRAGLGYTF	TGTGCCTGGAGTGTACGGGCAGGGCTTGGCTACACCTTC
TRBD2	TRBV5-3	.	TRBJ2-3	CARSSLAGGRDTQYF	TGTGCCAGAAGCTCCCTAGCGGGGGGGCGGGATACGCAGTATTTT
TRBD1	TRBV27	.	TRBJ1-3	CASSQGQGGNTIYF	TGTGCCAGCAGCCAGGGACAGGGTGGAAACACCATATATTTT
.	TRBV29-1	few	TRBJ2-7	CSVESGLPYEQYF	TGCAGCGTTGAATCAGGGCTCCCCTACGAGCAGTACTTC
.	TRBV20-1	few	TRBJ1-4	CSASLGEKLFF	TGCAGTGCTAGTCTCGGTGAAAAACTGTTTTTT
.	TRBV12-5	.	TRBJ1-5	CASGLNRGSGSNQPQHF	TGTGCTAGTGGTTTGAATCGGGGGTCTGGGAGCAATCAGCCCCAGCATTTT
TRBD1	TRBV5-1	.	TRBJ2-7	CASSLGGQGTYEQYF	TGCGCCAGCAGCTTGGGGGGACAGGGTACCTACGAGCAGTACTTC
TRBD1	TRBV18	once	TRBJ1-1	CASSSDRGVGTEAFF	TGTGCCAGCTCATCCGACAGGGGGGTGGGCACTGAAGCTTTCTTT
TRBD2	TRBV9	.	TRBJ2-2	CASSLPPSGGHTGELFF	TGTGCCAGCAGCCTACCCCCTAGCGGGGGTCACACCGGGGAGCTGTTTTTT
.	TRBV6-4	few	TRBJ1-1	CASSTGWATEAFF	TGTGCCAGCAGTACGGGGTGGGCCACTGAAGCTTTCTTT
.	TRBV6-6	.	TRBJ1-1	CASIYGLGNTEAFF	TGTGCCAGCATCTACGGACTGGGGAACACTGAAGCTTTCTTT
TRBD1	TRBV6-1	.	TRBJ1-2	CAESGTGYGYTF	TGTGCCGAATCAGGGACAGGGTATGGCTACACCTTC
TRBD2	TRBV30	once	TRBJ2-5	CAWGALAGGLGTQYF	TGTGCCTGGGGAGCACTAGCGGGGGGTTTAGGGACCCAGTACTTC
.	TRBV7-6	.	TRBJ2-7	CASSLRYSYEQYF	TGTGCCAGCAGCTTACGGTACTCCTACGAGCAGTACTTC
TRBD1	TRBV7-2	.	TRBJ1-5	CASSLTGYNQPQHF	TGTGCCAGCAGCCTGACAGGGTACAATCAGCCCCAGCATTTT
TRBD2	TRBV7-2	.	TRBJ2-7	CASSLGGRGATISYEQYF	TGTGCCAGCAGCTTAGGCGGGCGGGGGGCCACAATCTCCTACGAGCAGTACTTC
.	TRBV27	.	TRBJ1-3	CASRRDGEGLLGNTIYF	TGTGCCAGCAGGCGGGACGGCGAAGGGTTGCTTGGAAACACCATATATTTT
TRBD1	TRBV5-1	.	TRBJ2-7	CASSFGTGAYEQYF	TGCGCCAGCAGCTTCGGGACAGGGGCCTACGAGCAGTACTTC
.	TRBV7-9	.	TRBJ1-2	CASSETDRDIQNTF	TGTGCCAGCAGCGAGACAGACCGGGACATACAGAACACCTTC
.	TRBV5-4	.	TRBJ2-7	CASSLEDNEQYF	TGTGCCAGCAGCTTGGAGGACAACGAGCAGTACTTC
TRBD2	TRBV29-1	.	TRBJ2-2	CSVGTSGGSGELFF	TGCAGCGTCGGGACTAGCGGGGGGTCCGGGGAGCTGTTTTTT
.	TRBV7-9	few	TRBJ2-3	CASSSPPTRTRSTDTQYF	TGTGCCAGCAGCTCACCCCCCACCCGGACTCGTAGCACGGATACGCAGTATTTT
TRBD1	TRBV5-4	.	TRBJ1-2	CASSPGTEGFNYGYTF	TGTGCCAGCAGCCCCGGGACAGAAGGTTTTAACTATGGCTACACCTTC
.	TRBV6-1	.	TRBJ2-3	CASSVGGGVDTQYF	TGTGCCAGCAGTGTCGGAGGGGGCGTCGATACGCAGTATTTT
.	TRBV7-9	.	TRBJ2-7	CASSLQGNYYEQYF	TGTGCCAGCAGCTTGCAGGGGAACTACTACGAGCAGTACTTC
TRBD1	TRBV29-1	.	TRBJ2-7	CSVEGTGGYEQYF	TGCAGCGTTGAAGGGACAGGGGGCTACGAGCAGTACTTC